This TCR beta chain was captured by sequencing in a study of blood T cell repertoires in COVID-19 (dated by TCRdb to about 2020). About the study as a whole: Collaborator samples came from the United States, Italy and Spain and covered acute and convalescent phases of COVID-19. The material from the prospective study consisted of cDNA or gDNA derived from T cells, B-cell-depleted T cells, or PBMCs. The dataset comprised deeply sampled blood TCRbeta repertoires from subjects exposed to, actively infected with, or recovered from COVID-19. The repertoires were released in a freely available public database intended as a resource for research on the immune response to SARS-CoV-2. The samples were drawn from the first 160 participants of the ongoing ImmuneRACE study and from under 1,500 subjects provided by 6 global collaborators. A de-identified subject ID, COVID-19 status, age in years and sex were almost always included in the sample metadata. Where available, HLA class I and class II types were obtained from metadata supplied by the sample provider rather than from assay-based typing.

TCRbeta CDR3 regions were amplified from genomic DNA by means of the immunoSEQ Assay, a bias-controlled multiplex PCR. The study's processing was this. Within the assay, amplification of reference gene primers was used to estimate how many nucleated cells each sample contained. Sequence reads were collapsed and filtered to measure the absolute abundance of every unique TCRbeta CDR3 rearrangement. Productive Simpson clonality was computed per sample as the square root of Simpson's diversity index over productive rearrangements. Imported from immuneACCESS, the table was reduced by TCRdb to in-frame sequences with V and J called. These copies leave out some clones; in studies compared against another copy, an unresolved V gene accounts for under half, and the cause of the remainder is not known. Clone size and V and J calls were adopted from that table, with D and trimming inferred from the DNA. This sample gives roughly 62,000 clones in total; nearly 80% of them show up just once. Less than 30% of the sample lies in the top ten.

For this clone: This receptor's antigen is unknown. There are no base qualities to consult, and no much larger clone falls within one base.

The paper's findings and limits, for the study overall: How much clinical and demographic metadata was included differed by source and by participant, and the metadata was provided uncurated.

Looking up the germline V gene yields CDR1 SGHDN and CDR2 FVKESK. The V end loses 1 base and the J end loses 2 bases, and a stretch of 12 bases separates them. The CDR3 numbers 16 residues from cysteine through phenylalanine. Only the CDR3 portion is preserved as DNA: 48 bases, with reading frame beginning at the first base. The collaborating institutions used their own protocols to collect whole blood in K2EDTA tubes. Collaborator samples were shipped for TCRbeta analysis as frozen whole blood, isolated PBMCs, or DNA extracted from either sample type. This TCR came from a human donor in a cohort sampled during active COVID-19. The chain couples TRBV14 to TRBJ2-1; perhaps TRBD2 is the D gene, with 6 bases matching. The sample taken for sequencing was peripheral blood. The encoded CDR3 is CASSQVGSGAYNEQFF. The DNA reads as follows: TGTGCCAGCAGCCAAGTTGGTTCGGGGGCCTACAATGAGCAGTTCTTC.